This T cell receptor (beta chain) was sequenced in a study of Ad26.COV2.S vaccination and SARS-CoV-2 variants. The overall study: Doses of Ad26.COV2.S were injected into muscle once or twice, 56 days apart.

Sequenced by immunoSEQ multiplex PCR; TCRdb stores in-frame clones only, minus some. The table lists fewer than 500,000 clones, around 90% of them singletons. Notes on the study in general: The study found higher spike-specific TCR breadth in vaccine than placebo recipients.

Documented treatment: 15 to 20 received Ad26.COV2.S at low or high dose, single or two shots; several received placebo; per-sample allocation not given. Sampling was done on day 63 after the first vaccine or placebo injection. Ad26 vector vaccine expressed Wuhan-strain SARS-CoV-2 spike. The CDR3 has 14 residues. Trimming removed 3 bases at V and 6 bases at J, with 12 bases between. Germline loops: CDR1 MNHEY, CDR2 SMNVEV (reference sequence). Regarding this clone: Antigen unknown.

The clonotype comes from a person between 18 and 60 years old who received the Ad26.COV2.S COVID-19 vaccine or a placebo. The V gene is TRBV27, the J gene TRBJ1-5; D call uncertain. The sample in question was peripheral blood, obtained in a trial of Ad26.COV2.S vaccine versus placebo. DNA for the CDR3: TGTGCCAGCAGTTTTGCCTCACAGATTCAGCCCCAGCATTTT. Its protein product is CASSFASQIQPQHF.